These 8 T cell receptor beta chains were sequenced from one sample in a study of blood T cells in healthy people across ages. Combining a sample-barcoded 5' primer with a J-beta primer mix, a second PCR ran for about 7 to 12 cycles. TCRdb reprocessed the 5' RACE reads via MiXCR and lists one record per CDR3 protein. The data show 850,000 to 1,000,000 distinct CDR3 sequences, 48% seen once. Specimen: blood. These TCRs come from a man aged 30 to 45 in good health.

As concerns this clonotype: This may stem from a read error, because a much larger clone lies one nucleotide away. The V gene is TRBV20-1, the J gene TRBJ2-7; no reliable D call. Germline lookup yields CDR1 DFQATT and CDR2 SNEGSKA (reference sequence). The CDR3 totals 13 residues. V was shortened by 1 base and J by 7 bases, with 14 bases between the two germline ends. For the CDR3, the DNA is TGCAGTGCTAGAGTTTCGACCAGTAATGAGCAGTACTTC. Protein product: CSARVSTSNEQYF.

V usage is TRBV27 and J usage is TRBJ2-7; possibly TRBD1 or TRBD2 for D (5 bases each). The CDR3 consists of 14 residues. Germline V gives CDR1 MNHEY, CDR2 SMNVEV (reference sequence). The V and J ends lost 4 bases and 5 bases respectively, with 15 bases between them. CDR3: CASSSGSGNNEQYF. The CDR3 DNA reads TGTGCCAGCAGTTCAGGGTCCGGGAACAACGAGCAGTACTTC.

This clonotype has ten or more counts. The chain recombines TRBV10-3 with TRBJ2-7; no clear D. This CDR3 contains 12 residues. Germline lookup yields CDR1 ENHRY and CDR2 SYGVKD. Trimming cost V 4 bases and J 1 base, with 5 bases left between them. The CDR3 nucleotides are TGTGCCATCAGTGCAACGTCCTACGAGCAGTACTTC. Encoded protein: CAISATSYEQYF.

V usage is TRBV2 and J usage is TRBJ2-1; perhaps TRBD2 as D (5 bases). In germline, CDR1 is SNHLY, CDR2 FYNNEI. V was clipped by 7 bases and J by 9 bases, with 10 bases between them. This CDR3 contains 11 residues. In nucleotides, the CDR3 is TGTGCCAGCAAAAATCGGGGTGAGCAGTTCTTC. It codes for CASKNRGEQFF.

The rearrangement joins TRBV19 to TRBJ2-5, with 8 bases aligning to TRBD1. The J call is uncertain, as TRBJ2-7 better fits the DNA end. Germline V gene lookup returns CDR1 LNHDA and CDR2 SQIVND (reference sequence). The CDR3 totals 13 residues. The CDR3: CASSRTGFDEQYF. The CDR3 nucleotides read TGTGCCAGTAGTAGGACAGGGTTCGACGAGCAGTACTTC.

The J gene is TRBJ2-3, the V gene TRBV12-3 or TRBV12-4; unclear D gene. This CDR3 comprises 16 residues. Deletions cut 3 bases from V and 4 bases from J, with 17 bases between. For the CDR3, the DNA is TGTGCCAGCAGTTTTCCACAGAGTTTGAGTGCAGATACGCAGTATTTT. Translating gives CASSFPQSLSADTQYF.

This clonotype showed up just a few times. The chain employs TRBV20-1 and TRBJ2-1; D is unresolved. The CDR3 loop spans 14 amino acids. V lost 1 base to trimming and J lost 0 bases, with 7 bases between them. The germline V gene has CDR1 DFQATT and CDR2 SNEGSKA (reference sequence). The DNA for the CDR3 is TGCAGTGCTAGAGGGATGAGCTCCTACAATGAGCAGTTCTTC. Translation: CSARGMSSYNEQFF.

This clonotype was observed a few times. The chain combines TRBV6-5 with TRBJ2-7, with a tentative D call TRBD1 (6 bases). V dropped 2 bases and J dropped 2 bases, with 10 bases sitting between them. Germline loops: CDR1 MNHEY, CDR2 SVGAGI. The CDR3 is 14 amino acids. This chain's CDR3 is CASSYRGHPYEQYF. The CDR3 DNA follows: TGTGCCAGCAGTTACCGGGGACACCCCTACGAGCAGTACTTC.